These T cell receptor beta chains were read from a single sample in a study of cytomegalovirus exposure and HLA in healthy donors. This table comes from immunoSEQ multiplex PCR, and its TCRdb copy is limited to in-frame clones, with some not included. The sample contains 84,000 or so clones, more than 60% of which appear only once. Sequencing was carried out using PBMCs. Receptor source: a man aged 25-45 years in good health and CMV-seronegative. The conserved cysteine and the conserved F or W are not part of the CDR3 here. Each record gives: V gene, J gene, CDR3 protein.

v_gene: TRBV27; j_gene: TRBJ2-7; CDR3aa: ATSGGHSYEQY
v_gene: TRBV25-1; j_gene: TRBJ1-3; CDR3aa: ASSEYTGNTIY
v_gene: TRBV2; j_gene: TRBJ2-7; CDR3aa: ASTPDRASYEQY
v_gene: TRBV4-2; j_gene: TRBJ1-1; CDR3aa: ASSQEARGANTEAF
v_gene: TRBV2; j_gene: TRBJ2-1; CDR3aa: ASGRAYNEQF
v_gene: TRBV28; j_gene: TRBJ2-3; CDR3aa: ASSPRTPGTDTQY
v_gene: TRBV7-9; j_gene: TRBJ2-7; CDR3aa: ASSPPTGGPYEQY
v_gene: TRBV7-2; j_gene: TRBJ1-1; CDR3aa: ASSIQRNTEAF
v_gene: TRBV7-7; j_gene: TRBJ2-2; CDR3aa: ASSLLSGNAGELF
v_gene: TRBV9; j_gene: TRBJ2-1; CDR3aa: ASSPGTSGGEQF
v_gene: TRBV6-5; j_gene: TRBJ1-6; CDR3aa: ASSYPERGSPLH
v_gene: TRBV11-3; j_gene: TRBJ1-6; CDR3aa: ASSFGGPVQSPLH
v_gene: TRBV6-6; j_gene: TRBJ2-7; CDR3aa: ASLDRGGSYEQY
v_gene: TRBV7-3; j_gene: TRBJ2-7; CDR3aa: ASSRRDRGEQY
v_gene: TRBV2; j_gene: TRBJ1-3; CDR3aa: ASREGPGNTIY
v_gene: TRBV27; j_gene: TRBJ2-5; CDR3aa: ASSTAGHQETQY
v_gene: TRBV29-1; j_gene: TRBJ2-7; CDR3aa: SVGGPRAEQY
v_gene: TRBV2; j_gene: TRBJ2-2; CDR3aa: ASSGGAAGELF
v_gene: TRBV2; j_gene: TRBJ1-2; CDR3aa: ASSEGQFYGYT
v_gene: TRBV7-9; j_gene: TRBJ2-7; CDR3aa: ASSPGGMHEQY
v_gene: TRBV7-2; j_gene: TRBJ1-1; CDR3aa: ASSFQLTEAF
v_gene: TRBV29-1; j_gene: TRBJ2-5; CDR3aa: SVPLSGGWETQY
v_gene: TRBV5-1; j_gene: TRBJ1-5; CDR3aa: ASSPDGGGNQPQH
v_gene: TRBV5-1; j_gene: TRBJ1-5; CDR3aa: ASSLAGSGNQPQH
v_gene: TRBV6-5; j_gene: TRBJ1-1; CDR3aa: ASSYSRTGDTEAF
v_gene: TRBV9; j_gene: TRBJ1-1; CDR3aa: ASSFSGGGNTEAF
v_gene: TRBV5-6; j_gene: TRBJ2-1; CDR3aa: ASSRPWAEQF
v_gene: TRBV25-1; j_gene: TRBJ2-6; CDR3aa: ASTPQASGANVLT
v_gene: TRBV28; j_gene: TRBJ2-7; CDR3aa: ASSSYSGGSYEQY
v_gene: TRBV7-3; j_gene: TRBJ2-3; CDR3aa: ASSIGGPFTDTQY
v_gene: TRBV9; j_gene: TRBJ2-4; CDR3aa: ASSVARGGANIQY
v_gene: TRBV10-2; j_gene: TRBJ2-3; CDR3aa: ASSEMRTSADTQY